Following are 32 T cell receptor beta chains from one sample sequenced in a study of neurological immune-mediated disorders. TCRdb ran MiXCR on the 5' RACE reads and lists one entry per CDR3 protein. The sample holds tens of thousands of distinct CDR3 sequences, 10% seen once. The sequenced sample was PBMCs. These receptors all stem from a man aged 35-49 years in good health.

In this sample, this clonotype turned up many times. The CDR3 loop is CASSSGSSYNEQFF. CDR3 DNA sequence: TGTGCCAGCAGTTCAGGGTCCTCCTACAATGAGCAGTTCTTC. The rearrangement joins TRBV6-2 or TRBV6-3 to TRBJ2-1, with D tentatively TRBD1 (5 bases). Germline values: CDR1 MNHEY, CDR2 SVGEGT. Trimming shortened V by 4 bases and J by 0 bases, and 7 bases separated the two germline ends. The CDR3 extends over 14 amino acids.

In this sample, this clonotype turned up many times. The chain is built from TRBV6-6 and TRBJ2-7, with D maybe TRBD1 (7 bases). Per germline, CDR1 MNHNY and CDR2 SVGAGI (reference sequence). This CDR3 region has 15 residues. V lost 7 bases and J lost 1, with 17 bases in between. The CDR3 protein is CASTPRQGGSYEQYF. The CDR3 DNA reads TGTGCCAGCACCCCTCGACAGGGAGGTTCCTACGAGCAGTACTTC.

This clonotype was detected many times. This chain connects TRBV10-3 to TRBJ1-2; tentatively, D is TRBD1 (6 bases). The CDR3 consists of 16 residues. Looked up from germline, CDR1 is ENHRY and CDR2 is SYGVKD. V was shortened by 5 bases and J by 3 bases, with 19 bases between the two germline ends. DNA of the CDR3: TGTGCCATCAGTAATCGCGCAGGGGTAATGGACTATGGCTACACCTTC. Translated, it gives CAISNRAGVMDYGYTF.

This clonotype was seen at least ten times. V usage is TRBV3-1 and J usage is TRBJ1-1; TRBD1 might be the D (5 bases). The CDR3 covers 13 residues. CDR1 and CDR2 from the germline V gene are LGHDT and YNNKEL (reference sequence). Trimming shortened V by 0 bases and J by 7 bases, and 9 bases separated the two germline ends. The CDR3 here is CASSQDRDYEAFF. DNA of the CDR3: TGTGCCAGCAGCCAAGACAGGGATTATGAAGCTTTCTTT.

This clonotype was picked up many times. The genes are TRBV7-9 and TRBJ2-3; D remains ambiguous. The ends were cut back, 5 bases at V and 7 bases at J, with 7 bases in the middle. The CDR3 contains 11 residues. Germline V CDR1 and CDR2: SEHNR, FQNEAQ (reference sequence). For the CDR3, the DNA is TGTGCCAGCAGCCCGACGAATACGCAGTATTTT. This gives the protein CASSPTNTQYF.

Ten or more counts support this clonotype. The chain recombines TRBV20-1 with TRBJ2-7, with D perhaps matching TRBD1 (8 bases). Looked up from germline, CDR1 is DFQATT and CDR2 is SNEGSKA (reference sequence). CDR3 length equals 16 residues. V was pared by 3 bases and J by 2 bases, with 20 bases between. The CDR3 region has the DNA TGCAGTGCTAGTACAACCGGGGGGACAGGCCCCTACGAGCAGTACTTC. This codes for CSASTTGGTGPYEQYF.

This clonotype was counted at least ten times. CDR3 coding DNA: TGTGCCAGCAGTGCCTCGATCAACCCCAATGAGCAGTTCTTC. This gives the protein CASSASINPNEQFF. The V gene is TRBV12-3 or TRBV12-4, the J gene TRBJ2-1; D is ambiguous. Trimming pared 5 bases from V and 6 bases from J, leaving 14 bases between. This CDR3 comprises 14 residues.

The gene calls are TRBV11-2 and TRBJ2-5; 8 bases are shared with TRBD1. This CDR3 spans 15 amino acids. Per germline, CDR1 SGHAT and CDR2 FQNNGV. V lost 1 base to trimming and J lost 5 bases; unmatched junction nucleotides: 6. DNA for the CDR3: TGTGCCAGCAGCTTAGGACAGGGGAGGTCGGAGACCCAGTACTTC. Protein product: CASSLGQGRSETQYF. Combining the CDR3 with reference TRBV11-2 and TRBJ2-5 gives the whole variable domain EAGVAQSPRYKIIEKRQSVAFWCNPISGHATLYWYQQILGQGPKLLIQFQNNGVVDDSQLPKDRFSAERLKGVDSTLKIQPAKLEDSAVYLCASSLGQGRSETQYFGPGTRLLVL.

The rearrangement uses TRBV6-6 and TRBJ1-2; 9 nucleotides match TRBD1. With 0 bases clipped from V and 6 bases from J, the junction kept 11 bases outside the gene matches. This CDR3 is 17 amino acids long. CDR1 MNHNY and CDR2 SVGAGI come from the germline V gene (reference sequence). The CDR3 loop reads CASSYSESGTGRNGYTF. Here the CDR3 DNA reads TGTGCCAGCAGTTACTCGGAATCCGGGACAGGGCGGAATGGCTACACCTTC.

Many counts were recorded for this clonotype. This rearrangement joins TRBV27 to TRBJ1-4; the D is unclear. The CDR3 has 16 amino acids. V gave up 0 bases and J gave up 5 bases, with 13 bases separating them. CDR1 and CDR2 from the germline V gene are MNHEY and SMNVEV (reference sequence). This CDR3 is CASSLSPRPSNEKLFF. CDR3 in DNA: TGTGCCAGCAGTTTATCCCCCCGGCCCTCAAATGAAAAACTGTTTTTT. Full variable domain (remainder filled in from reference TRBV27 and TRBJ1-4): EAQVTQNPRYLITVTGKKLTVTCSQNMNHEYMSWYRQDPGLGLRQIYYSMNVEVTDKGDVPEGYKVSRKEKRNFPLILESPSPNQTSLYFCASSLSPRPSNEKLFFGSGTQLSVL.

This clonotype was seen at least ten times. The V gene is TRBV5-1, the J gene TRBJ2-3; maybe TRBD2 (6 bases). The V and J ends lost 7 bases and 1 base respectively, with 13 bases between them. CDR3 length: 14 amino acids. The V gene's germline CDR1 is SGHRS and CDR2 YFSETQ. The CDR3 reads CASVNSGGTDTQYF. In DNA form, the CDR3 reads TGCGCCAGCGTAAATAGCGGAGGCACAGATACGCAGTATTTT. The full variable domain, its missing parts supplied by reference TRBV5-1 and TRBJ2-3, is KAGVTQTPRYLIKTRGQQVTLSCSPISGHRSVSWYQQTPGQGLQFLFEYFSETQRNKGNFPGRFSGRQFSNSRSEMNVSTLELGDSALYLCASVNSGGTDTQYFGPGTRLTVL.

This clonotype was found many times. This rearrangement joins TRBV15 to TRBJ2-3, with 14 bases that match TRBD2. The length of the CDR3 is 18 residues. The J segment lost 4 bases and the V segment lost 10 bases, leaving 16 bases of the junction unmatched. Germline CDR1 reads LNHNV; CDR2 reads YYDKDF (reference sequence). The CDR3 reads CAIRDLTSGGAMADTQYF. The CDR3 DNA follows: TGTGCCATACGTGACTTGACTAGCGGGGGGGCCATGGCAGATACGCAGTATTTT. Together with reference TRBV15 and TRBJ2-3, the CDR3 gives the full variable domain: DAMVIQNPRYQVTQFGKPVTLSCSQTLNHNVMYWYQQKSSQAPKLLFHYYDKDFNNEADTPDNFQSRRPNTSFCFLDIRSPGLGDTAMYLCAIRDLTSGGAMADTQYFGPGTRLTVL.

On this clonotype: It may be a read error: a sequence one base away is much more abundant. The J gene is TRBJ1-2, the V gene TRBV2; 8 bases align to TRBD1. The CDR3 contains 14 residues. CDR1 is SNHLY and CDR2 is FYNNEI in the germline V gene. The J segment lost 4 bases and the V segment lost 7 bases, leaving 8 bases of the junction unmatched. The CDR3 DNA follows: TGTGCCAGCATCTCGGACAGGGTTTGCTATGGCTACACCTTC. Its translation is CASISDRVCYGYTF.

This clonotype was counted ten times or more. The chain recombines TRBV10-2 with TRBJ2-7; no clear D. V shed 6 bases and J shed 1 base, with 4 bases lying between them. This CDR3 comprises 11 residues. The V gene's germline CDR1 is WSHSY and CDR2 SAAADI. The CDR3 region is CASSGSYEQYF. Here the CDR3 DNA reads TGCGCCAGCAGCGGTTCCTACGAGCAGTACTTC.

This clonotype has a count of ten or more. This rearrangement joins TRBV20-1 to TRBJ2-7; tentatively, D is TRBD2 (8 bases). The V gene's germline CDR1 is DFQATT and CDR2 SNEGSKA (reference sequence). The CDR3 length is 15 residues. Trimming removed 5 bases from V and 0 bases from J, with 17 bases in between. Here the CDR3 DNA reads TGCAGTGCTTCGGGGGGGCAGGGGGTCTCCTACGAGCAGTACTTC. Its protein product is CSASGGQGVSYEQYF.

In its sample, this clonotype was seen many times. The chain links TRBV5-1 to TRBJ2-2; 8 bases agree with TRBD2. V lost 2 bases, J lost 0 bases, and 6 bases stayed unmatched. The CDR3 runs 17 residues. CDR1 and CDR2 from the germline V gene are SGHRS and YFSETQ. The CDR3 is CASSFTSGGSNTGELFF. In DNA, the CDR3 is TGCGCCAGCAGCTTTACTAGCGGTGGATCGAACACCGGGGAGCTGTTTTTT.

This clonotype was counted ten times or more. The rearrangement uses TRBV5-1 and TRBJ1-3, with D possibly matching TRBD1 (6 bases). Germline CDR1 is SGHRS and CDR2 is YFSETQ. The CDR3 runs 16 residues. Trimming shortened V by 4 bases and J by 2 bases, and 16 bases separated the two germline ends. CDR3 in amino acids: CASSPRGGAAGNTIYF. CDR3 DNA sequence: TGCGCCAGCAGCCCCCGGGGGGGGGCTGCTGGAAACACCATATATTTT.

This clonotype appeared many times. CDR3 loop: CSVEGENYGYTF. CDR3 DNA sequence: TGCAGTGTGGAGGGAGAAAACTATGGCTACACCTTC. The V and J genes are TRBV20-1 and TRBJ1-2, with D unresolved. With 7 bases removed from V and 2 bases from J, the gap between germline ends came to 11 bases. CDR3 length: 12 amino acids. Germline CDR1 and CDR2: DFQATT and SNEGSKA (reference sequence).

Concerning this clonotype: The junction differs from germline at one of its ends, possibly a read error. The chain uses TRBV5-6 and TRBJ2-2; no clear D. The length of the CDR3 is 12 residues. Germline V gene lookup returns CDR1 SGHDT and CDR2 YYEEEE. The CDR3 DNA sequence: TGTGCCATCAGCTTGGCGACCGGTGAGCTGTTTTTT. It codes for CAISLATGELFF.

The V and J genes are TRBV7-2 and TRBJ2-1, with a weak D call TRBD2 (5 bases). The CDR3 contains 15 residues. Trimming stripped 4 bases from V and 0 bases from J, with 10 bases between. CDR1 is SGHTA, CDR2 FQGNSA, per germline. Here the CDR3 DNA reads TGTGCCAGCAGCTCAGCGGCGAGCTCCTACAATGAGCAGTTCTTC. It yields the protein CASSSAASSYNEQFF.

This chain joins TRBV10-3 and TRBJ2-5; 13 positions match TRBD2. The length of the CDR3 is 14 residues. Per the germline V gene, CDR1 is ENHRY and CDR2 is SYGVKD. V shed 10 bases, J shed 4 bases, and the junction held 6 bases outside the gene matches. The CDR3, as DNA: TGTGCCACCCGGACTAGCGGGGGACGAGAGACCCAGTACTTC. Amino acid sequence: CATRTSGGRETQYF.

The table lists this clonotype with many counts. V and J are TRBV5-1 and TRBJ1-1, with D maybe TRBD1 (5 bases). The CDR3 consists of 13 residues. The germline V gene encodes CDR1 SGHRS and CDR2 YFSETQ. Between the trimmed V and J ends, which lost 0 bases and 9 bases, there was a span of 12 bases. The CDR3, as DNA: TGCGCCAGCAGCTTGGGGGACGTCGGCAAAGCTTTCTTT. Its translation is CASSLGDVGKAFF.

This clonotype has ten or more counts. The rearrangement joins TRBV7-2 to TRBJ2-1; a weak D match, TRBD2 (5 bases). V lost 8 bases and J 8 bases, leaving 13 bases between the germline ends. The CDR3 loop spans 12 amino acids. Germline CDR1 is SGHTA and CDR2 is FQGNSA. The DNA for the CDR3 is TGTGCCAGCTCCTCCCGGGGTTATGAGCAGTTCTTC. This translates into CASSSRGYEQFF.

Ten or more counts support this clonotype. This chain links TRBV6-5 with TRBJ2-1; 8 bases agree with TRBD1. The V gene end was trimmed by 2 bases and the J gene end by 7 bases; junction bases not matched to a gene: 7. Germline values: CDR1 MNHEY, CDR2 SVGAGI. The CDR3 extends over 15 amino acids. Written as DNA, the CDR3 is TGTGCCAGCAGTTACGGGTCAGGGGGCATGAATGAGCAGTTCTTC. This translates into CASSYGSGGMNEQFF.

At least ten counts were recorded for this clonotype. The chain combines TRBV27 with TRBJ1-2; 12 bases are a match to TRBD1. The germline V gene encodes CDR1 MNHEY and CDR2 SMNVEV (reference sequence). The J segment lost 8 bases and the V segment lost 2 bases, leaving 12 bases of the junction unmatched. The CDR3 loop spans 17 amino acids. CDR3 coding DNA: TGTGCCAGCAGTTTAAAGGGACAGGGGGCGCATCTTAGAGGCTACACCTTC. Protein product: CASSLKGQGAHLRGYTF.

This clonotype was seen ten or more times. The chain combines TRBV20-1 with TRBJ2-5; 7 bases fit TRBD1. Germline lookup yields CDR1 DFQATT and CDR2 SNEGSKA (reference sequence). V was clipped by 5 bases and J by 9 bases; unmatched bases: 12. The CDR3 spans 13 residues. The CDR3 sequence: CSALNRGQGAQYF. CDR3 nucleotide sequence: TGCAGTGCTTTAAACAGGGGCCAAGGGGCCCAGTACTTC.

This clonotype was seen many times. In nucleotides, the CDR3 is TGTGCCAGCAGTAGACCTTTGGGAGAACGGGGTGGCTACACCTTC. It is translated as CASSRPLGERGGYTF. The V gene is TRBV5-4, the J gene TRBJ1-2; D is unclear. Germline CDR1 and CDR2: SGHNT and YYREEE (reference sequence). Trimming removed 5 bases from V and 7 bases from J, with 21 bases in between. The CDR3 consists of 15 residues.

This clonotype was found many times. V and J are TRBV6-5 and TRBJ1-2; the D is unclear. Germline V gene sequence: CDR1 MNHEY, CDR2 SVGAGI. V was trimmed by 6 bases and J by 3 bases, leaving 8 bases between them. The CDR3 has 12 residues. The CDR3 DNA is TGTGCCAGCAGCCCGGGTGACTATGGCTACACCTTC. As protein: CASSPGDYGYTF.

At least ten counts were recorded for this clonotype. A much more abundant neighbour one base away suggests this may be a read error. The CDR3 region is CASSPTGTGETQYF. Written as DNA, the CDR3 is TGTGCCAGCAGCCCAACCGGGACAGGAGAGACCCAGTACTTC. The chain is built from TRBV7-8 and TRBJ2-5, with 8 bases matching TRBD1. Germline CDR1 and CDR2: SGHVS and FQNEAQ. J lost 4 bases, V lost 5 bases, and 6 bases had no gene match. This CDR3 region has 14 residues.

This clonotype was counted ten times or more. The chain joins TRBV5-1 to TRBJ2-5; possibly TRBD1 or TRBD2 for D (7 bases each). The CDR3 sequence is 15 residues long. V lost 0 bases and J 4 bases, leaving 13 bases between the germline ends. Germline CDR1 reads SGHRS; CDR2 reads YFSETQ. The CDR3 region has the DNA TGCGCCAGCAGCTTGGCCAGGGGGGAGGGAGAGACCCAGTACTTC. Protein: CASSLARGEGETQYF.

In its sample, this clonotype was seen many times. The J gene is TRBJ2-6, the V gene TRBV9; TRBD2 might be the D (5 bases). Germline lookup yields CDR1 SGDLS and CDR2 YYNGEE. V was clipped by 4 bases and J by 0 bases, with 8 bases between them. The CDR3 spans 15 residues. The CDR3 DNA sequence: TGTGCCAGCAGCCCAGACTACTCTGGGGCCAACGTCCTGACTTTC. Translated, it gives CASSPDYSGANVLTF.

In its sample, this clonotype was seen many times. The chain carries TRBV9 and TRBJ2-7, with 9 bases identical to TRBD2. The CDR3 covers 15 residues. Unmatched junction bases numbered 5, after V lost 0 bases and J lost 4 bases. Germline V gives CDR1 SGDLS, CDR2 YYNGEE. Written as DNA, the CDR3 is TGTGCCAGCAGCGTAGCCAGCGGGGGGACGTACGAGCAGTACTTC. Its protein product is CASSVASGGTYEQYF. Using reference TRBV9 and TRBJ2-7 for the parts outside the CDR3, the full variable domain is DSGVTQTPKHLITATGQRVTLRCSPRSGDLSVYWYQQSLDQGLQFLIQYYNGEERAKGNILERFSAQQFPDLHSELNLSSLELGDSALYFCASSVASGGTYEQYFGPGTRLTVT.